These 32 T cell receptor beta chains came from one sample sequenced in a study of T cell changes during pregnancy in multiple sclerosis. The data were produced by immunoSEQ multiplex PCR, yet TCRdb's version contains in-frame clones alone and is incomplete. The sample contains tens of thousands of clones, roughly 88% of which appear only once. Source: peripheral blood, taken after pregnancy. Receptors originate from a female donor in good health, enrolled as a control in a pregnancy study.

V usage is TRBV10-3 and J usage is TRBJ2-3, with 8 bases aligning to TRBD2. Looked up from germline, CDR1 is ENHRY and CDR2 is SYGVKD. The CDR3 is 13 residues long. After removal of 6 bases from V and 5 bases from J, the junction contained 4 bases not matched to a gene. The CDR3 reads CAISEREIDTQYF. The CDR3 nucleotides are TGTGCCATCAGCGAGCGGGAGATAGATACGCAGTATTTT.

V is TRBV6-6 and J is TRBJ2-1, with TRBD1 matching over 8 bases. V shed 11 bases and J 8 bases; nucleotides not matched to a gene: 11. The CDR3 is 13 residues long. The V gene's germline CDR1 is MNHNY and CDR2 SVGAGI (reference sequence). The CDR3 loop is CAGHTAGGHEQFF. In DNA form, the CDR3 reads TGTGCCGGCCATACGGCAGGGGGCCATGAGCAGTTCTTC.

V is TRBV12-5 and J is TRBJ1-1; D gene ambiguous. The CDR3 runs to 12 residues. The V gene's germline CDR1 is LGHNT and CDR2 FRNRAP. Trimming removed 6 bases at V and 4 bases at J, with 9 bases between. The CDR3 nucleotides are TGTGCTAGTGGCCCCGGCGGCACTGAAGCTTTCTTT. Translation: CASGPGGTEAFF.

This chain uses TRBV28 with TRBJ2-7; no clear D. CDR1 is MDHEN and CDR2 is SYDVKM in the germline V gene. The ends were cut back, 2 bases at V and 0 bases at J, with 8 bases in the middle. This CDR3 has 14 residues. CDR3 region: CASSLRDTSYEQYF. The DNA for the CDR3 is TGTGCCAGCAGTTTAAGAGACACCTCCTACGAGCAGTACTTC.

The V call is TRBV7-9, the J call TRBJ2-5, with D possibly matching TRBD1 (6 bases). Per the germline V gene, CDR1 is SEHNR and CDR2 is FQNEAQ (reference sequence). V dropped 4 bases and J dropped 5 bases, with 14 bases sitting between them. The CDR3 totals 14 residues. The chain's CDR3 is CASSSGDLRETQYF. Here the CDR3 DNA reads TGTGCCAGCAGCTCAGGGGATCTCAGGGAGACCCAGTACTTC. The full variable domain, rest sourced from reference TRBV7-9 and TRBJ2-5, is DTGVSQNPRHKITKRGQNVTFRCDPISEHNRLYWYRQTLGQGPEFLTYFQNEAQLEKSRLLSDRFSAERPKGSFSTLEIQRTEQGDSAMYLCASSSGDLRETQYFGPGTRLLVL.

The chain has TRBV7-2 and TRBJ2-5; TRBD2 matches 7 bases. CDR1 and CDR2 (germline): SGHTA, FQGNSA. V lost 0 bases, J lost 2 bases, and 3 bases stayed unmatched. CDR3 length: 15 amino acids. Here the CDR3 DNA reads TGTGCCAGCAGCTTAGCCGGGACTATACAAGAGACCCAGTACTTC. It codes for CASSLAGTIQETQYF.

The rearrangement joins TRBV27 to TRBJ1-5; 7 bases are shared with TRBD1. After removal of 5 bases from V and 3 bases from J, the junction contained 7 bases not matched to a gene. Germline loops: CDR1 MNHEY, CDR2 SMNVEV (reference sequence). The CDR3 has 15 amino acids. Here the CDR3 DNA reads TGTGCCAGCAGTGCCTTCAGGGGGACCAATCAGCCCCAGCATTTT. It specifies CASSAFRGTNQPQHF.

This chain uses TRBV2 with TRBJ2-6; 7 bases are shared with TRBD2. The V segment lost 8 bases and the J segment 2 bases; nucleotides outside the gene matches: 6. This CDR3 contains 15 residues. Looked up from germline, CDR1 is SNHLY and CDR2 is FYNNEI. Here the CDR3 reads CASSDLAAGANVLTF. As DNA, the CDR3 is TGTGCCAGCTCCGATCTAGCGGCTGGGGCCAACGTCCTGACTTTC.

V is TRBV7-2 and J is TRBJ2-7; perhaps TRBD2 as D (5 bases). The CDR3 has 12 residues. The V and J ends lost 5 bases and 7 bases respectively, with 12 bases between them. Germline CDR1 and CDR2: SGHTA and FQGNSA. CDR3 amino acids: CASSPPAVEQYF. The DNA for the CDR3 is TGTGCCAGCAGCCCCCCAGCGGTGGAGCAGTACTTC.

The chain carries TRBV5-8 and TRBJ1-1; 9 bases are shared with TRBD1. The germline CDR1 and CDR2 sequences are SGHTS and YDEGEE. Losses at the gene ends were 5 bases for V and 6 bases for J; bases not matched to a gene: 5. The CDR3 loop spans 13 amino acids. Written as DNA, the CDR3 is TGTGCCAGCAGTAACAGGGGGCACCCTGAAGCTTTCTTT. This sequence encodes CASSNRGHPEAFF.

In DNA form, the CDR3 reads TGTGCCAGCAGCTTGAAGGAGGTGGGACTAGCGGGAGCGGAGACCCAGTACTTC. Its protein is CASSLKEVGLAGAETQYF. The chain is built from TRBV5-4 and TRBJ2-5; TRBD2 matches 14 bases. CDR3 size: 18 residues. V dropped 1 base and J dropped 5; count of bases not matched to a gene: 10. Germline lookup yields CDR1 SGHNT and CDR2 YYREEE (reference sequence).

V gene TRBV28 combines with J gene TRBJ2-4, with D perhaps matching TRBD2 (6 bases). CDR1 is MDHEN and CDR2 is SYDVKM in the germline V gene. The CDR3 runs 13 residues. V shed 6 bases and J shed 9 bases, with 15 bases lying between them. Written as DNA, the CDR3 is TGTGCCAGCAGGGGGACTCCCACCTTCATTCAGTACTTC. It is translated as CASRGTPTFIQYF.

The chain has TRBV6-1 and TRBJ1-6, with 9 bases that match TRBD1. This CDR3 region has 15 residues. J gave up 1 base and V 7 bases, and 2 bases lay outside the gene matches. The V gene's germline CDR1 is MNHNS and CDR2 SASEGT. CDR3 nucleotides: TGTGCCAGCAAGGACAGGGGATCCTATAATTCACCCCTCCACTTT. Amino acids: CASKDRGSYNSPLHF.

V gene TRBV4-1 combines with J gene TRBJ2-3; 9 positions match TRBD1. Trimming cost V 4 bases and J 7 bases; bases outside gene matches: 9. Germline values: CDR1 MGHRA, CDR2 YSYEKL. The CDR3 is made up of 15 amino acids. Here the CDR3 DNA reads TGCGCCAGCAGCCTACAGGACAGGGGCTCGCATACGCAGTATTTT. Translating gives CASSLQDRGSHTQYF.

This clone was seen just once. The J gene is TRBJ1-5, the V gene TRBV10-3, with D possibly matching TRBD1 (6 bases). This CDR3 is built from 17 residues. V was trimmed by 0 bases and J by 1 base, leaving 13 bases between them. CDR1 is ENHRY and CDR2 is SYGVKD in the germline V gene. CDR3 amino acids: CAISESRGAGSNQPQHF. CDR3 coding DNA: TGTGCCATCAGTGAGTCCCGGGGGGCTGGAAGCAATCAGCCCCAGCATTTT.

The chain carries TRBV5-1 and TRBJ2-3, with 7 bases fitting TRBD1. Trimming cost V 0 bases and J 12 bases; bases outside gene matches: 7. Germline V gives CDR1 SGHRS, CDR2 YFSETQ. There are 13 residues in the CDR3. CDR3 loop: CASSLGGTEDQYF. CDR3 nucleotides: TGCGCCAGCAGCTTGGGAGGGACAGAGGACCAGTATTTT.

The chain joins TRBV18 to TRBJ1-2; D uncertain. Trimming cost V 2 bases and J 7 bases, with 17 bases left between them. The CDR3 length is 15 residues. The germline CDR1 and CDR2 sequences are KGHSH and LQKENI. The CDR3 loop reads CASSPSREGAGGYTF. The CDR3, as DNA: TGTGCCAGCTCACCAAGTAGAGAGGGCGCAGGTGGCTACACCTTC.

The chain links TRBV6-6 to TRBJ1-5; tentative D call: TRBD1 (5 bases). Germline V lookup: CDR1 MNHNY, CDR2 SVGAGI (reference sequence). This CDR3 contains 14 residues. Trimming pared 6 bases from V and 4 bases from J, leaving 13 bases between. CDR3 region: CASRAGVGNQPQHF. In nucleotides, the CDR3 is TGTGCCAGCAGGGCGGGGGTTGGTAATCAGCCCCAGCATTTT.

The V call is TRBV7-2, the J call TRBJ1-5; no clear D. CDR1 is SGHTA, CDR2 FQGNSA, per germline. Trimming took off 1 base at V and 8 bases at J, with 6 bases between the two ends. The length of the CDR3 is 12 residues. The CDR3 nucleotides are TGTGCCAGCAGCTTAGACTCGGAGCCCCAGCATTTT. This translates into CASSLDSEPQHF.

This rearrangement joins TRBV10-3 to TRBJ1-2, with D hard to call. There are 15 residues in the CDR3. V was pared by 3 bases and J by 4 bases, with 15 bases between. Looked up from germline, CDR1 is ENHRY and CDR2 is SYGVKD. The CDR3 DNA follows: TGTGCCATCAGTGAATTGGCAGAAACGGGCTATGGCTACACCTTC. Its translation is CAISELAETGYGYTF.

The J gene is TRBJ2-7, the V gene TRBV7-6; D is possibly TRBD2 (5 bases). Germline V lookup: CDR1 SGHVS, CDR2 FNYEAQ. V was pared by 2 bases and J by 2 bases, with 13 bases between. The CDR3 has 15 amino acids. The DNA for the CDR3 is TGTGCCAGCAGCTTAAAAGCTAGCTCCCCCTACGAGCAGTACTTC. Amino acid sequence: CASSLKASSPYEQYF.

V is TRBV7-2 and J is TRBJ1-1; weak D call: TRBD1 (6 bases). Between the trimmed V and J ends, which lost 5 bases and 3 bases, there was a span of 10 bases. This CDR3 is built from 13 residues. Per germline, CDR1 SGHTA and CDR2 FQGNSA. Here the CDR3 reads CASSTDSDTEAFF. The CDR3 DNA reads TGTGCCAGCAGCACGGACAGCGACACTGAAGCTTTCTTT. Combining the CDR3 with reference TRBV7-2 and TRBJ1-1 gives the whole variable domain GAGVSQSPSNKVTEKGKDVELRCDPISGHTALYWYRQSLGQGLEFLIYFQGNSAPDKSGLPSDRFSAERTGGSVSTLTIQRTQQEDSAVYLCASSTDSDTEAFFGQGTRLTVV.

This clone was detected once. The chain links TRBV29-1 to TRBJ2-7, with 11 bases identical to TRBD2. V was clipped by 6 bases and J by 2 bases; unmatched bases: 3. Per germline, CDR1 SQVTM and CDR2 ANQGSEA. The CDR3 runs to 13 residues. The CDR3: CSVGTSGAYEQYF. DNA for the CDR3: TGCAGCGTGGGGACTAGCGGAGCCTACGAGCAGTACTTC.

The rearrangement joins TRBV28 to TRBJ1-2, with D maybe TRBD1 (5 bases). V lost 3 bases, J lost 5 bases, and 10 bases lay in between. Germline lookup yields CDR1 MDHEN and CDR2 SYDVKM. This CDR3 region has 13 residues. The CDR3 reads CASSLGGRYGYTF. The DNA of the CDR3 is TGTGCCAGCAGTTTGGGGGGACGGTATGGCTACACCTTC.

The J gene is TRBJ2-3, the V gene TRBV29-1, with 8 bases identical to TRBD2. Unmatched junction bases numbered 2, after V lost 6 bases and J lost 0 bases. The germline gives CDR1 SQVTM, CDR2 ANQGSEA. This CDR3 comprises 13 residues. CDR3 nucleotides: TGCAGCGTGCCTAGCGGGAGCACAGATACGCAGTATTTT. Its protein product is CSVPSGSTDTQYF.

The chain recombines TRBV27 with TRBJ1-2; perhaps TRBD1 as D (5 bases). The V and J ends lost 3 bases and 4 bases respectively, with 12 bases between them. There are 14 residues in the CDR3. From germline, CDR1 is MNHEY and CDR2 SMNVEV (reference sequence). CDR3 nucleotides: TGTGCCAGCAGTTTTTCGGGGGACGGCTATGGCTACACCTTC. It yields the protein CASSFSGDGYGYTF.

The rearrangement joins TRBV19 to TRBJ2-7; the D gene is possibly TRBD1 (5 bases). This CDR3 has 14 residues. The V end lost 5 bases, the J end lost 6 bases, and 17 bases lay between the germline ends. Germline values: CDR1 LNHDA, CDR2 SQIVND (reference sequence). This CDR3 reads CASSATLGLREQYF. In DNA form, the CDR3 reads TGTGCCAGTAGTGCCACCCTGGGGCTGCGCGAGCAGTACTTC.

The chain carries TRBV7-2 and TRBJ2-1; the match to TRBD2 covers 9 bases. CDR1 and CDR2 from the germline V gene are SGHTA and FQGNSA. This CDR3 has 18 amino acids. Losses at the gene ends were 2 bases for V and 3 bases for J; bases not matched to a gene: 11. CDR3 in DNA: TGTGCCAGCAGCTTAAGGGACCCTAGCGGGATCTTCTACAATGAGCAGTTCTTC. This codes for CASSLRDPSGIFYNEQFF.

V is TRBV5-4 and J is TRBJ2-5; 9 bases fit TRBD2. J gave up 4 bases and V 3 bases, and 7 bases lay outside the gene matches. The germline V gene has CDR1 SGHNT and CDR2 YYREEE (reference sequence). The CDR3 totals 15 residues. The CDR3 coding sequence is TGTGCCAGCAGCTATCCGGGACTAGCAAGAGAGACCCAGTACTTC. Residues: CASSYPGLARETQYF.

The J gene is TRBJ1-3, the V gene TRBV19; D might be TRBD1 (6 bases). From germline, CDR1 is LNHDA and CDR2 SQIVND (reference sequence). V shed 6 bases and J shed 5 bases, with 11 bases lying between them. CDR3 length: 13 amino acids. The CDR3 DNA reads as TGTGCCAGTAGGGACAGCGTCCGAAACACCATATATTTT. This translates into CASRDSVRNTIYF.

The rearrangement joins TRBV5-4 to TRBJ2-1, with D possibly TRBD2 on 6 matching bases. Germline V gene lookup returns CDR1 SGHNT and CDR2 YYREEE (reference sequence). V lost 1 base and J lost 0, with 8 bases in between. The CDR3 is 15 amino acids. The DNA of the CDR3 is TGTGCCAGCAGCTTGCCCGGGAGCTCCTACAATGAGCAGTTCTTC. Translated, it gives CASSLPGSSYNEQFF. Drawing the rest from reference TRBV5-4 and TRBJ2-1, the complete variable domain is ETGVTQSPTHLIKTRGQQVTLRCSSQSGHNTVSWYQQALGQGPQFIFQYYREEENGRGNFPPRFSGLQFPNYSSELNVNALELDDSALYLCASSLPGSSYNEQFFGPGTRLTVL.

This sequence joins TRBV28 and TRBJ1-6; no reliable D call. Trimming removed 7 bases from V and 0 bases from J, with 10 bases in between. The CDR3 loop spans 15 amino acids. CDR1 and CDR2 (germline): MDHEN, SYDVKM. CDR3 sequence reads: CASTVLSSYNSPLHF. The CDR3 DNA reads TGTGCCAGCACCGTACTTAGCTCCTATAATTCACCCCTCCACTTT.